The next 3 T cell receptor beta chains were all read from a single sample in a study of radiation and T cells in renal cell carcinoma. Time point noted: blood 2 weeks post-SBRT. Indicated treatment: 15 Gy SBRT to primary tumor, nephrectomy 4 weeks later. TCRdb's copy holds only in-frame clones and misses some; the assay was immunoSEQ multiplex PCR. The table has around 120,000 clones, more than 80% seen once. This specimen consisted of blood, obtained from a patient whose treatment included radiotherapy and nephrectomy. The receptors originated from a woman aged 55-70 years with renal cell carcinoma.

This chain connects TRBV6-6 to TRBJ2-5, with D unresolved. Germline values: CDR1 MNHNY, CDR2 SVGAGI (reference sequence). This CDR3 region has 12 residues. Deletions cut 5 bases from V and 1 base from J, with 5 bases between. CDR3 sequence (DNA): TGTGCCAGCAGTCGGCCCCAAGAGACCCAGTACTTC. Translating gives CASSRPQETQYF.

This chain links TRBV28 with TRBJ2-1; TRBD2 aligns across 9 bases. This CDR3 has 14 residues. Trimming removed 2 bases from V and 5 bases from J; junction bases left unmatched: 1. Germline CDR1 MDHEN, CDR2 SYDVKM. CDR3 DNA sequence: TGTGCCAGCAGTTTACTAGCGGGGAACAATGAGCAGTTCTTC. Its protein product is CASSLLAGNNEQFF. Looking up the rest from reference TRBV28 and TRBJ2-1 gives the full variable domain: DVKVTQSSRYLVKRTGEKVFLECVQDMDHENMFWYRQDPGLGLRLIYFSYDVKMKEKGDIPEGYSVSREKKERFSLILESASTNQTSMYLCASSLLAGNNEQFFGPGTRLTVL.

The chain couples TRBV2 to TRBJ2-1; D remains unclear. The ends were cut back, 6 bases at V and 3 bases at J, with 6 bases in the middle. Germline CDR1 reads SNHLY; CDR2 reads FYNNEI. The length of the CDR3 is 12 residues. The CDR3 DNA reads as TGTGCCAGCAGGTACAGCTACAATGAGCAGTTCTTC. Amino acid sequence: CASRYSYNEQFF.